This entry features one TCR beta chain sequence. Its antigen remains unidentified. Nothing much larger sits one base from this clone, and base qualities are not available. Collaborating institutions collected whole blood in K2EDTA tubes following their own protocols. For TCRbeta analysis, collaborator samples were shipped as frozen whole blood, as isolated PBMCs, or as DNA extracted from either sample type. This sample is part of a study of blood T cell repertoires in COVID-19 (dated by TCRdb to 2020 to 2022). The study in broad terms: Samples covering the acute and convalescent phases of COVID-19 were provided by collaborators in the United States, Italy and Spain. The material from the prospective study consisted of cDNA or gDNA derived from T cells, B-cell-depleted T cells, or PBMCs. The dataset comprised deeply sampled blood TCRbeta repertoires from subjects exposed to, actively infected with, or recovered from COVID-19. The repertoires were released in a freely available public database meant as a resource for research on the immune response to SARS-CoV-2. Samples came from the ongoing ImmuneRACE study (first 160 participants) plus 1,254 subjects from 6 global collaborators. Sample metadata almost always included a de-identified subject ID, COVID-19 status, age in years and sex. Where available, HLA class I and class II types were taken from metadata supplied by the sample provider and were not determined by assay-based typing.

CDR1 and CDR2 are drawn from the germline V gene: KGHSH, LQKENI. Inclusive of the bounding cysteine and phenylalanine, the CDR3 is 17 residues long. Solely the CDR3 DNA is kept, with 51 bases framed from the first base. Here V drops 4 bases and J drops 1 base, and the junction holds 4 bases not matched to any gene. TCRbeta CDR3 regions were amplified from genomic DNA by means of the immunoSEQ Assay, a bias-controlled multiplex PCR. As for the original processing: The number of nucleated cells in each sample was estimated by amplification of reference gene primers within the assay. Sequence reads were collapsed and filtered to measure the absolute abundance of every unique TCRbeta CDR3 rearrangement. For each sample, productive Simpson clonality was calculated as the square root of Simpson's diversity index over productive rearrangements. In its TCRdb copy, this immuneACCESS table keeps in-frame sequences only and misses some clones. Where compared with another copy, unresolved V genes explain less than half of these, and the others have no known cause. V, J and clone size were drawn from that table, and D and trimming were deduced from the DNA. This sample has 110,000 to 150,000 clones in its table, and over 75% of those were observed once. Around 3.3% of the sample comes from the top ten.

The research as a whole found: Clinical and demographic metadata were provided uncurated, with the amount varying by source and participant.

Sequencing was carried out using peripheral blood. The clonotype comes from a woman aged 55-70 years with active COVID-19. The rearrangement combines TRBV18 with TRBJ2-2; 12 central bases correspond to TRBD2. The DNA sequence is TGTGCCAGCTCACAACCGGGACTAGCGGGGAACACCGGGGAGCTGTTTTTT. Its protein product is CASSQPGLAGNTGELFF.